The sequence of this T cell receptor (beta chain) was determined in a study of technical replicates of blood from a handful of donors. This clone was seen a handful of times. Data came from immunoSEQ multiplex PCR; TCRdb stores just in-frame clones and leaves some out. The table shows approximately 79,000 clones, with approximately 97% occurring only once. The origin of this receptor is a human donor in good health. Input material: T cells isolated from PBMCs.

In DNA, the CDR3 is TGCGCCAGCAGCATCTGGGGGACAGGGGACGAAAAACTGTTTTTT. As protein: CASSIWGTGDEKLFF. The gene calls are TRBV5-1 and TRBJ1-4, with 10 nucleotides matching TRBD1. There are 15 residues in the CDR3. Germline V gene sequence: CDR1 SGHRS, CDR2 YFSETQ. J was trimmed by 8 bases and V by 4 bases; bases with no gene match: 8.